This record concerns one T cell receptor (beta chain) sequence. Its antigen is not known. This was the immunoSEQ v3.0 assay at survey level. Profiling relied on immunoSEQ multiplex PCR, and the TCRdb table lists in-frame clones only, not all of them. The repertoire holds about 17,000 clones, with around 89% as singletons. This entry belongs to a study of long-term antiretroviral therapy in people with HIV. Looking at the study overall: A decade or so separates the oldest specimens from the later 2015 immediate-ART recommendation.

Study outcomes and limitations: Information on adherence, resistance and therapy changes was unavailable.

Specimens carried about 0.9-10 million cryopreserved PBMC before DNA extraction. The CDR3 contains 15 residues. The gene calls are TRBV12-1 and TRBJ2-2; the table calls TRBD2, which could not be checked here. TRBV12-1 is annotated as a pseudogene. This specimen was unsorted PBMCs, taken 6.9 years after starting antiretroviral therapy. The source of this sequence is a man aged 50-60 years with HIV. In DNA, the CDR3 is TGTGCCAGCAGCTTCAGCGGGAGGTGCACCGGGGAGCTGTTTTTT. Its protein product is CASSFSGRCTGELFF.